The source of this T cell receptor beta chain is a study of blood T cell dynamics during melanoma immunotherapy. Overall study context: Metastatic melanoma patients received first-line pembrolizumab or nivolumab plus ipilimumab.

The sample's time point: week 3, after first cycle of checkpoint inhibitor. Patients had no prior systemic cancer treatment, immunosuppressants or other active cancers. The study, taken as a whole, reports: Clones driving repertoire changes may be melanoma-specific or general immune activation.

V dropped 3 bases and J dropped 5; count of bases not matched to a gene: 4. The CDR3 totals 14 residues. Germline-derived CDR1 and CDR2 are SNHLY and FYNNEI. This table comes from immunoSEQ multiplex PCR, and its TCRdb copy is limited to in-frame clones, with some not included. The top ten hold 15% to 20% of the sample, which has about 11,000 clones, approximately 81% seen once. A word on this clone: The antigen is unknown.

The TCR was taken from a human donor with melanoma. The V gene is TRBV2, the J gene TRBJ2-3; 8 bases line up with TRBD2. The specimen was blood, collected from a patient treated with checkpoint blockade. CDR3 sequence: CASSDSGGGDTQYF. CDR3 nucleotides: TGTGCCAGCAGTGATTCGGGGGGGGGAGATACGCAGTATTTT.